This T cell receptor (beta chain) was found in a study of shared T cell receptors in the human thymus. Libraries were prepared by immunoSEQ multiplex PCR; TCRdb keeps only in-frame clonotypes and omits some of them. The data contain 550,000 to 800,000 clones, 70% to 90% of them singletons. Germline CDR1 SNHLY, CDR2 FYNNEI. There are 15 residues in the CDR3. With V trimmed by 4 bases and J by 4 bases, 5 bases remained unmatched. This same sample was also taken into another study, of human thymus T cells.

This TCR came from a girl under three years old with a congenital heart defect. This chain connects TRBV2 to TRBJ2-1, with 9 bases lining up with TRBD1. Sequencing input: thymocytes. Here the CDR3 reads CASSGTGVKYNEQFF. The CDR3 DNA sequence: TGTGCCAGCAGTGGGACAGGGGTCAAGTACAATGAGCAGTTCTTC.